What follows are 27 T cell receptor beta chains derived from one specimen sequenced in a study of cytomegalovirus exposure and HLA in healthy donors. Researchers ran the PCR with 60 Vbeta and 13 Jbeta primers. This table comes from immunoSEQ multiplex PCR, and its TCRdb copy is limited to in-frame clones, with some not included. The sample consists of around 110,000 clones, 81% of them appearing once. Sequencing was done on a sample of PBMCs. The receptors were sampled from a woman in her twenties or thirties in good health and CMV-seronegative.

The sample holds one count of this clone. The J gene is TRBJ1-5, the V gene TRBV5-6; D is perhaps TRBD1 (6 bases). CDR3 length: 14 residues. The V gene lost 2 bases and the J gene lost 2 bases, with 8 bases spanning the gap. Germline V gene data show CDR1 as SGHDT and CDR2 as YYEEEE. CDR3 nucleotide sequence: TGTGCCAGCAGCTTAGGGGGGGGCAATCAGCCCCAGCATTTT. Translated, it gives CASSLGGGNQPQHF.

The rearrangement links TRBV28 to TRBJ2-1, with 13 nucleotides matching TRBD2. The length of the CDR3 is 13 residues. With 6 bases clipped from V and 15 bases from J, the junction kept 8 bases outside the gene matches. Germline CDR1 MDHEN, CDR2 SYDVKM. CDR3 nucleotide sequence: TGTGCCAGCAGCCAGGGACTAGCGGGATTACCGTTCTTC. It is translated as CASSQGLAGLPFF.

V gene TRBV28 combines with J gene TRBJ2-3, with D tentatively TRBD1 (6 bases). The CDR3 is 13 residues long. CDR1 and CDR2 (germline): MDHEN, SYDVKM. V lost 5 bases to trimming and J lost 6 bases, with 12 bases between them. CDR3 bases: TGTGCCAGCAGTGCGACAGGACGCGATACGCAGTATTTT. It yields the protein CASSATGRDTQYF.

This clone was counted a few times. This chain uses TRBV5-1 with TRBJ2-2; TRBD1 matches at 10 bases. In germline, CDR1 is SGHRS, CDR2 YFSETQ. With 4 bases clipped from V and 3 bases from J, the junction kept 0 bases outside the gene matches. This CDR3 comprises 14 residues. CDR3 bases: TGCGCCAGCAGCGGGACAGGGGACACCGGGGAGCTGTTTTTT. It encodes CASSGTGDTGELFF.

The J gene is TRBJ1-2, the V gene TRBV18; 10 bases line up with TRBD1. The germline V gene has CDR1 KGHSH and CDR2 LQKENI. V dropped 5 bases and J dropped 6; count of bases not matched to a gene: 6. The CDR3 is 14 residues long. The CDR3 loop reads CASSETGGEDGYTF. Here the CDR3 DNA reads TGTGCCAGCTCAGAGACAGGGGGCGAGGATGGCTACACCTTC.

V is TRBV5-6 and J is TRBJ1-6; the D gene is possibly TRBD1 (5 bases). V was trimmed by 2 bases and J by 12 bases, leaving 12 bases between them. The CDR3 is made up of 13 amino acids. The V gene's germline CDR1 is SGHDT and CDR2 YYEEEE. The CDR3 loop is CASSFRDRGPLHF. CDR3 sequence (DNA): TGTGCCAGCAGCTTTCGTGACAGAGGACCCCTCCACTTT.

This chain joins TRBV28 and TRBJ1-1, with D perhaps matching TRBD1 (6 bases). The CDR3 totals 15 residues. Trimming removed 1 base at V and 4 bases at J, with 13 bases between. Germline loops: CDR1 MDHEN, CDR2 SYDVKM. This CDR3 reads CASSLLNREGTEAFF. In DNA, the CDR3 is TGTGCCAGCAGTTTATTGAACAGGGAGGGCACTGAAGCTTTCTTT. Complete variable domain (other parts from reference TRBV28 and TRBJ1-1): DVKVTQSSRYLVKRTGEKVFLECVQDMDHENMFWYRQDPGLGLRLIYFSYDVKMKEKGDIPEGYSVSREKKERFSLILESASTNQTSMYLCASSLLNREGTEAFFGQGTRLTVV.

This chain uses TRBV4-3 with TRBJ2-7, with 10 bases lining up with TRBD1. V shed 0 bases, J shed 6 bases, and the junction held 8 bases outside the gene matches. Germline V lookup: CDR1 LGHNA, CDR2 YSLEER. The CDR3 is made up of 16 amino acids. CDR3 nucleotide sequence: TGCGCCAGCAGCCAAGACACCGGGACAGGGGTGGGCGAGCAGTACTTC. Its protein is CASSQDTGTGVGEQYF.

This clone was found a few times. This rearrangement joins TRBV9 to TRBJ2-3; 10 nucleotides agree with TRBD2. The CDR3 contains 16 residues. CDR1 SGDLS and CDR2 YYNGEE come from the germline V gene. Losses at the gene ends were 0 bases for V and 6 bases for J; bases not matched to a gene: 7. The CDR3 DNA sequence: TGTGCCAGCAGCGTAGGAGATAGCGGGAGGAGGGATACGCAGTATTTT. Amino acids: CASSVGDSGRRDTQYF.

This clone occurred once. The V gene is TRBV7-8, the J gene TRBJ2-2; 13 bases match TRBD2. V shed 5 bases and J 7 bases; nucleotides not matched to a gene: 7. The CDR3 is 16 amino acids. Germline-derived CDR1 and CDR2 are SGHVS and FQNEAQ. The CDR3 spells CASSLWTSGSVGELFF. The CDR3 DNA reads TGTGCCAGCAGCCTATGGACTAGCGGGAGCGTCGGGGAGCTGTTTTTT. Full variable domain (outside the CDR3, taken from reference TRBV7-8 and TRBJ2-2): GAGVSQSPRYKVAKRGQDVALRCDPISGHVSLFWYQQALGQGPEFLTYFQNEAQLDKSGLPSDRFFAERPEGSVSTLKIQRTQQEDSAVYLCASSLWTSGSVGELFFGEGSRLTVL.

This clone has just one count. The chain employs TRBV6-1 and TRBJ2-7; 14 nucleotides match TRBD2. The CDR3 is 16 residues long. With V trimmed by 4 bases and J by 4 bases, 6 bases remained unmatched. Germline V gene sequence: CDR1 MNHNS, CDR2 SASEGT. The CDR3 loop reads CASSGLAGGSVYEQYF. CDR3 in DNA: TGTGCCAGCAGTGGACTAGCGGGAGGGAGCGTGTACGAGCAGTACTTC.

J is TRBJ2-5 and V is TRBV4-1, with 8 bases matching TRBD1. The assigned J gene may be wrong: the sequence end matches TRBJ2-7 better. Germline V gene lookup returns CDR1 MGHRA and CDR2 YSYEKL. CDR3 length equals 14 residues. The CDR3 reads CASSQPGQEREQYF. The CDR3 coding sequence is TGCGCCAGCAGCCAGCCGGGACAGGAGCGCGAGCAGTACTTC.

The chain combines TRBV4-1 with TRBJ2-5; D gene ambiguous. The V gene's germline CDR1 is MGHRA and CDR2 YSYEKL. The V and J ends lost 4 bases and 2 bases respectively, with 17 bases between them. The CDR3 is made up of 16 amino acids. Here the CDR3 DNA reads TGCGCCAGCAGCCCTTTGTCGGGTGAGGTTCAAGAGACCCAGTACTTC. This codes for CASSPLSGEVQETQYF.

Notes on this clone: The same CDR3 also results from other DNA sequences found in this sample. V and J are TRBV18 and TRBJ1-5, with D perhaps TRBD1 (5 bases). Looked up from germline, CDR1 is KGHSH and CDR2 is LQKENI. This CDR3 comprises 13 residues. Trimming took 3 bases from V and 5 from J, leaving 8 bases between them. CDR3 residues: CASSPGGDQPQHF. The CDR3 DNA is TGTGCCAGCTCACCGGGGGGGGATCAGCCCCAGCATTTT. Full variable domain (outside the CDR3, taken from reference TRBV18 and TRBJ1-5): NAGVMQNPRHLVRRRGQEARLRCSPMKGHSHVYWYRQLPEEGLKFMVYLQKENIIDESGMPKERFSAEFPKEGPSILRIQQVVRGDSAAYFCASSPGGDQPQHFGDGTRLSIL.

The chain joins TRBV7-2 to TRBJ2-2; maybe TRBD2 (6 bases). Per germline, CDR1 SGHTA and CDR2 FQGNSA. The CDR3 is made up of 14 amino acids. V dropped 4 bases and J dropped 1 base, with 7 bases sitting between them. The CDR3 DNA reads as TGTGCCAGCAGCTGGGGGGAGAACACCGGGGAGCTGTTTTTT. It yields the protein CASSWGENTGELFF.

The rearrangement uses TRBV14 and TRBJ2-1; D remains unclear. V was cut by 1 base and J by 7 bases, with 8 bases left in between. There are 13 residues in the CDR3. The V gene's germline CDR1 is SGHDN and CDR2 FVKESK. The CDR3: CASSQGQVNEQFF. CDR3 bases: TGTGCCAGCAGCCAAGGGCAGGTAAATGAGCAGTTCTTC.

This clone has just one count. V usage is TRBV9 and J usage is TRBJ2-7, with 8 nucleotides matching TRBD1. Unmatched junction bases numbered 9, after V lost 5 bases and J lost 5 bases. Per germline, CDR1 SGDLS and CDR2 YYNGEE. This CDR3 region has 14 residues. CDR3 amino acids: CASSNGQGTHEQYF. Here the CDR3 DNA reads TGTGCCAGCAGTAACGGACAGGGAACCCACGAGCAGTACTTC.

The chain couples TRBV13 to TRBJ1-2, with 8 positions matching TRBD1. The CDR3 has 13 residues. Per germline, CDR1 PRHDT and CDR2 FYEKMQ (reference sequence). V lost 6 bases to trimming and J lost 2 bases; unmatched junction nucleotides: 2. CDR3 protein: CASSRQGNYGYTF. CDR3 sequence (DNA): TGTGCCAGCAGTCGACAGGGGAACTATGGCTACACCTTC.

V and J are TRBV28 and TRBJ1-3; D is undetermined. Germline assignment: CDR1 MDHEN and CDR2 SYDVKM. The CDR3 is 14 amino acids. Trimming took off 5 bases at V and 0 bases at J, with 8 bases between the two ends. The DNA for the CDR3 is TGTGCCAGCAGTCCCGGTGTCTCTGGAAACACCATATATTTT. This encodes CASSPGVSGNTIYF.

V and J are TRBV6-5 and TRBJ2-3, with D possibly being TRBD1 (5 bases). This CDR3 is 12 amino acids long. The germline gives CDR1 MNHEY, CDR2 SVGAGI. V was shortened by 10 bases and J by 4 bases, with 12 bases between the two germline ends. CDR3 DNA: TGTGCCACAGGGTTTAGGGCAGATACGCAGTATTTT. Residues: CATGFRADTQYF.

The chain recombines TRBV27 with TRBJ1-4, with a possible D match to TRBD1 (6 bases). Germline CDR1 MNHEY, CDR2 SMNVEV (reference sequence). The V and J ends lost 10 bases and 8 bases respectively, with 20 bases between them. This CDR3 is built from 14 residues. Here the CDR3 reads CATTSRDIWEKLFF. CDR3 in DNA: TGTGCCACGACAAGCCGGGACATCTGGGAAAAACTGTTTTTT.

The CDR3 DNA sequence: TGTGCCAGCAGGGACTCAGCAACTAATGAAAAACTGTTTTTT. Translating it yields CASRDSATNEKLFF. This chain uses TRBV6-5 with TRBJ1-4, with no clear D. The CDR3 spans 14 residues. In germline, CDR1 is MNHEY, CDR2 SVGAGI. The V gene lost 6 bases and the J gene lost 0 bases, with 8 bases spanning the gap.

This clone was detected only once. The V call is TRBV5-1, the J call TRBJ2-7; maybe TRBD1 (8 bases). CDR1 is SGHRS and CDR2 is YFSETQ in the germline V gene. Trimming stripped 4 bases from V and 0 bases from J, with 23 bases between. The CDR3 loop spans 18 amino acids. The CDR3 DNA sequence: TGCGCCAGCAGCCAGCGGGGCCTCAGGGGGCTGAGCTCCTACGAGCAGTACTTC. Protein product: CASSQRGLRGLSSYEQYF.

In regard to this clone: An end of the junction differs from the germline gene, which may be a read error. The J gene is TRBJ1-4, the V gene TRBV7-9; unclear D gene. Germline CDR1 reads SEHNR; CDR2 reads FQNEAQ (reference sequence). This CDR3 spans 12 amino acids. The CDR3 bases are TGTTCCAGCAGCCCCCCCCAGGATAAACTGTTTTTT. It specifies CSSSPPQDKLFF.

The chain recombines TRBV2 with TRBJ2-7; 11 bases are a match to TRBD2. The V gene end was trimmed by 5 bases and the J gene end by 5 bases; junction bases not matched to a gene: 14. The germline V gene has CDR1 SNHLY and CDR2 FYNNEI. This CDR3 has 17 amino acids. CDR3 DNA: TGTGCCAGCAGTCCCTACCGACTAGCGGGAAATAAGGACGAGCAGTACTTC. It specifies CASSPYRLAGNKDEQYF.

In this sample, this clone turned up a few times. The rearrangement uses TRBV27 and TRBJ2-2; no clear D gene. V lost 4 bases and J lost 1, with 10 bases in between. Germline V CDR1 and CDR2: MNHEY, SMNVEV (reference sequence). This CDR3 contains 15 residues. CDR3 amino acids: CASSSLAGNTGELFF. The CDR3 coding sequence is TGTGCCAGCAGTTCGCTGGCAGGGAACACCGGGGAGCTGTTTTTT.

This clone was counted only a few times. This chain links TRBV6-1 with TRBJ1-5, with D possibly being TRBD1 (5 bases). Germline CDR1 MNHNS, CDR2 SASEGT. This CDR3 is built from 14 residues. Trimming took off 3 bases at V and 4 bases at J, with 10 bases between the two ends. CDR3 bases: TGTGCCAGCAGTGATAACCGGGGGAATCAGCCCCAGCATTTT. Its translation is CASSDNRGNQPQHF.